A single sample gave rise to the 18 T cell receptor beta chains below, sequenced in a study of T cells after yellow fever vaccination. MiXCR was run by TCRdb on the 5' RACE reads, yielding one entry per CDR3 protein. Of some 500,000 distinct CDR3 sequences in the sample, roughly 12% were seen once. The specimen was PBMCs, collected on the day of the yellow fever booster vaccination. The origin of the receptors is a man in his thirties or forties who received the YFV17D yellow fever vaccine.

Details on this clonotype: At one end, the junction sequence differs from germline, possibly due to a read error. The J gene is TRBJ1-1, the V gene TRBV4-3, with D hard to call. Per germline, CDR1 LGHNA and CDR2 YSLEER. The CDR3 length is 15 residues. CDR3 sequence (DNA): TGCGCCAGCAACCAAGCTCGGCGGTTTGGGACTGAAGCTTTCTTT. Translation: CASNQARRFGTEAFF.

This clonotype was detected only a few times. This rearrangement joins TRBV20-1 to TRBJ2-7; TRBD2 matches at 7 bases. The ends lost 5 bases at V and 2 bases at J; junction bases unmatched: 6. CDR1 and CDR2 from the germline V gene are DFQATT and SNEGSKA (reference sequence). This CDR3 is 13 amino acids long. The CDR3 DNA reads as TGCAGTGCTTTAGCGGGCGAAACCTACGAGCAGTACTTC. Residues: CSALAGETYEQYF.

This clonotype was observed at least ten times. The chain carries TRBV20-1 and TRBJ2-7; D is possibly TRBD2 (5 bases). There are 11 residues in the CDR3. Germline lookup yields CDR1 DFQATT and CDR2 SNEGSKA (reference sequence). The CDR3 coding sequence is TGCAGCGCTGGAGGTGGGTACGAGCAGTACTTC. Its protein product is CSAGGGYEQYF.

J is TRBJ1-2 and V is TRBV19; no reliable D call. V was pared by 7 bases and J by 4 bases, with 10 bases between. Per germline, CDR1 LNHDA and CDR2 SQIVND (reference sequence). The CDR3 runs to 12 residues. The CDR3 coding sequence is TGTGCCAGTACCAATATCCCCTATGGCTACACCTTC. Amino acid sequence: CASTNIPYGYTF.

The chain couples TRBV18 to TRBJ2-3, with TRBD1 identical over 8 bases. The germline V gene encodes CDR1 KGHSH and CDR2 LQKENI. CDR3 length equals 14 residues. The junction had 1 base not matched to a gene; V was cut back by 5 bases and J by 0 bases. CDR3 region: CASSGDRSTDTQYF. In nucleotides, the CDR3 is TGTGCCAGCTCAGGGGACAGGAGCACAGATACGCAGTATTTT.

There are a few counts of this clonotype. The V gene is TRBV27, the J gene TRBJ2-7; D not certain. The CDR3 contains 13 residues. Looked up from germline, CDR1 is MNHEY and CDR2 is SMNVEV (reference sequence). The V end lost 3 bases, the J end lost 5 bases, and 11 bases lay between the germline ends. CDR3 amino acids: CASSFNPIHEQYF. CDR3 nucleotide sequence: TGTGCCAGCAGTTTTAATCCCATCCACGAGCAGTACTTC.

Comment on this clonotype: This sequence may be a read error, since a much larger clone differs from it by one base. V usage is TRBV7-9 and J usage is TRBJ1-5; TRBD1 matches 7 bases. Germline values: CDR1 SEHNR, CDR2 FQNEAQ (reference sequence). The CDR3 extends over 14 amino acids. CDR3 nucleotides: TGTGCCAGCAGCCGACAGGGCCTCAATCAGCACCAGCATTTT. It is translated as CASSRQGLNQHQHF.

This clonotype was recorded many times. The V and J genes are TRBV5-4 and TRBJ2-1; D perhaps matches TRBD1 (6 bases). The V gene's germline CDR1 is SGHNT and CDR2 YYREEE (reference sequence). V was pared by 6 bases and J by 4 bases, with 11 bases between. The CDR3 contains 13 residues. The CDR3 DNA sequence: TGTGCCAGCACCCGAACAGGGTACAATGAGCAGTTCTTC. Protein sequence: CASTRTGYNEQFF.

This clonotype was observed a few times. The V gene is TRBV20-1, the J gene TRBJ2-1, with TRBD2 as a possible D gene (6 bases). This CDR3 is 16 amino acids long. Trimming took 0 bases from V and 7 from J, leaving 19 bases between them. Germline V gene data show CDR1 as DFQATT and CDR2 as SNEGSKA (reference sequence). The chain's CDR3 is CSARDMMQGGKNEQFF. DNA for the CDR3: TGCAGTGCTAGAGATATGATGCAGGGAGGTAAAAATGAGCAGTTCTTC.

The gene calls are TRBV5-1 and TRBJ2-1, with D unclear. V lost 0 bases to trimming and J lost 4 bases, with 8 bases between them. The CDR3 runs to 14 residues. From germline, CDR1 is SGHRS and CDR2 YFSETQ. CDR3 nucleotide sequence: TGCGCCAGCAGCTTGGATTCTGCATACAATGAGCAGTTCTTC. Translation: CASSLDSAYNEQFF.

This clonotype was picked up a small number of times. This sequence joins TRBV12-3 or TRBV12-4 and TRBJ2-5; D remains unclear. With 5 bases removed from V and 4 bases from J, the gap between germline ends came to 17 bases. The length of the CDR3 is 15 residues. The CDR3 loop is CASSHTERPPETQYF. The CDR3 DNA reads as TGTGCCAGCAGTCACACCGAGAGGCCTCCAGAGACCCAGTACTTC.

The chain combines TRBV4-2 with TRBJ2-7, with 9 nucleotides matching TRBD2. Per germline, CDR1 LGHNA and CDR2 YNFKEQ. CDR3 length equals 16 residues. V was pared by 0 bases and J by 4 bases, with 7 bases of the junction left unmatched. The CDR3 region is CASSQEGSGRWYEQYF. Here the CDR3 DNA reads TGTGCCAGCAGCCAAGAAGGGAGCGGGAGGTGGTACGAGCAGTACTTC.

In its sample, this clonotype was seen a few times. The rearrangement links TRBV5-1 to TRBJ2-7, with 7 bases fitting TRBD1. The junction had 8 bases not matched to a gene; V was cut back by 6 bases and J by 2 bases. Germline V gene sequence: CDR1 SGHRS, CDR2 YFSETQ. The CDR3 loop spans 14 amino acids. The CDR3 nucleotides read TGCGCCAGCAACCCGGGACAGCCTACCTACGAGCAGTACTTC. Protein: CASNPGQPTYEQYF.

This clonotype occurred a few times. V and J are TRBV20-1 and TRBJ2-1; perhaps TRBD2 as D (5 bases). The CDR3 consists of 12 residues. Trimming shortened V by 4 bases and J by 7 bases, and 11 bases separated the two germline ends. CDR1 and CDR2 from the germline V gene are DFQATT and SNEGSKA (reference sequence). The CDR3 region has the DNA TGCAGTGCTACAGACTACCATAATGAGCAGTTCTTC. As protein: CSATDYHNEQFF.

In its sample, this clonotype was seen many times. This rearrangement joins TRBV28 to TRBJ1-1, with D unclear. This CDR3 has 13 amino acids. Looked up from germline, CDR1 is MDHEN and CDR2 is SYDVKM. V lost 2 bases and J lost 0, with 4 bases in between. The CDR3 loop is CASSLILNTEAFF. Written as DNA, the CDR3 is TGTGCCAGCAGTTTAATTTTGAACACTGAAGCTTTCTTT.

The sample holds many counts of this clonotype. The chain recombines TRBV6-1 with TRBJ2-1, with 7 bases matching TRBD2. The CDR3 is 17 residues long. V trimming: 6 bases; J trimming: 10 bases; junction bases outside the gene matches: 21. CDR1 and CDR2 (germline): MNHNS, SASEGT. The CDR3, as DNA: TGTGCCAGCAGACCCGCTCCCGGGACTACCAACCGCGGGGAGCAGTTCTTC. Translated: CASRPAPGTTNRGEQFF.

This chain joins TRBV7-2 and TRBJ2-7; 7 bases fit TRBD1. Looked up from germline, CDR1 is SGHTA and CDR2 is FQGNSA. The junction had 3 bases not matched to a gene; V was cut back by 0 bases and J by 10 bases. The CDR3 covers 12 residues. CDR3: CASSLAGDSQYF. The CDR3 nucleotides are TGTGCCAGCAGCTTAGCTGGGGACAGCCAGTACTTC.

This chain links TRBV5-1 with TRBJ2-1, with 7 bases that match TRBD2. CDR1 is SGHRS and CDR2 is YFSETQ in the germline V gene. Trimming removed 5 bases from V and 1 base from J; junction bases left unmatched: 9. The CDR3 is 16 amino acids. The CDR3 here is CASSLTGGGSYNEQFF. As DNA, the CDR3 is TGCGCCAGCAGTTTGACGGGAGGAGGGTCCTACAATGAGCAGTTCTTC.